The source of this TCR beta chain is a study of cytomegalovirus exposure and HLA in healthy donors. General observations from the study: Later analysis suggested most CMV-associated TCR beta chains were HLA-restricted. According to the study, roughly 160 TCR beta chains were cytomegalovirus-associated. There was a cluster of highly shared sequence variants that was likely a sequencing artifact.

V shed 0 bases and J 1 base; nucleotides not matched to a gene: 5. The V gene's germline CDR1 is MGHRA and CDR2 YSYEKL. The CDR3 contains 17 residues. The study sampled nominally healthy donors, though unrecorded immune exposures were likely. Concerning this clone: As yet, its antigen is unknown.

13 Jbeta primers and 60 Vbeta primers were used for the PCR. The protocol was immunoSEQ multiplex PCR, while the TCRdb copy is restricted to in-frame clones and leaves out a portion. The sample holds some 120,000 clones, 60% to 75% seen once. The TCR originated in a woman in her forties or fifties in good health and CMV-seropositive. The genes are TRBV4-1 and TRBJ2-2; 7 positions match TRBD1. The material sequenced was PBMCs. The CDR3 coding sequence is TGCGCCAGCAGCCAAGATTGGACAGGTGGGAACACCGGGGAGCTGTTTTTT. It specifies CASSQDWTGGNTGELFF.